The 28 T cell receptor beta chains below come from one sample, sequenced in a study of blood T cells in healthy people across ages. A J-beta primer mix and a sample-barcoded 5' primer were used in a second PCR of about 6 to 12 cycles. TCRdb processed the 5' RACE reads anew with MiXCR; each CDR3 protein has one entry. The table lists about 1.8 million distinct CDR3 sequences, just under 50% of them singletons. Sequencing was carried out using blood. The receptors were gathered from a middle-aged woman in good health.

This rearrangement joins TRBV28 to TRBJ1-2; tentative D call: TRBD1 (5 bases). Germline assignment: CDR1 MDHEN and CDR2 SYDVKM. V shed 7 bases and J shed 6 bases, with 18 bases lying between them. This CDR3 spans 14 amino acids. The CDR3 spells CASTLVQGSNGYTF. CDR3 DNA sequence: TGTGCCAGCACCTTAGTCCAGGGATCGAATGGCTACACCTTC.

This sequence joins TRBV5-1 and TRBJ2-3; D is uncertain. The CDR3 has 16 residues. With 0 bases removed from V and 0 bases from J, the gap between germline ends came to 11 bases. Germline V CDR1 and CDR2: SGHRS, YFSETQ. The CDR3 DNA follows: TGCGCCAGCAGCTTGGATCCGAGTCCTAGCACAGATACGCAGTATTTT. It encodes CASSLDPSPSTDTQYF.

This clonotype has a handful of counts. This rearrangement joins TRBV28 to TRBJ1-2; weak D call: TRBD1 (6 bases). Trimming removed 8 bases at V and 6 bases at J, with 13 bases between. The CDR3 contains 12 residues. The germline gives CDR1 MDHEN, CDR2 SYDVKM. The CDR3 DNA reads TGTGCCAGCCTCAATCACAGGGATGGCTACACCTTC. Protein: CASLNHRDGYTF.

The chain uses TRBV10-2 and TRBJ2-3, with 14 bases fitting TRBD2. Germline-derived CDR1 and CDR2 are WSHSY and SAAADI. With 6 bases clipped from V and 4 bases from J, the junction kept 6 bases outside the gene matches. The CDR3 spans 16 residues. CDR3 DNA: TGCGCCAGCAGCCCTGGGACTAGCGGGGGCGCAGATACGCAGTATTTT. It yields the protein CASSPGTSGGADTQYF.

This clonotype has only a few counts. This chain links TRBV7-8 with TRBJ1-6, with D unresolved. Germline CDR1 reads SGHVS; CDR2 reads FQNEAQ. Trimming shortened V by 8 bases and J by 3 bases, and 23 bases separated the two germline ends. This CDR3 comprises 18 residues. CDR3 region: CASQPAKQPWNYNSPLHF. The CDR3, as DNA: TGTGCCAGCCAGCCGGCGAAGCAGCCGTGGAACTATAATTCACCCCTCCACTTT.

The rearrangement links TRBV20-1 to TRBJ2-3; 8 bases line up with TRBD1. This CDR3 contains 13 residues. V trimming: 3 bases; J trimming: 7 bases; junction bases outside the gene matches: 6. Germline assignment: CDR1 DFQATT and CDR2 SNEGSKA (reference sequence). In nucleotides, the CDR3 is TGCAGTGCTAGTGGACAGGGCTACTATACGCAGTATTTT. This codes for CSASGQGYYTQYF.

The chain carries TRBV7-8 and TRBJ2-7; the D gene is possibly TRBD1 (5 bases). Germline V gives CDR1 SGHVS, CDR2 FQNEAQ. This CDR3 is built from 15 residues. The germline V and J ends were trimmed by 4 bases and 4 bases, with 17 bases remaining between them. The CDR3 loop reads CASSSTGPQVYEQYF. The CDR3 DNA follows: TGTGCCAGCAGCTCAACAGGCCCACAGGTTTACGAGCAGTACTTC.

This clonotype was counted only a few times. For the CDR3, the DNA is TGTGCCAGCAGTCCTAAACGGGGGGCTAGTGAAAAACTGTTTTTT. Encoded protein: CASSPKRGASEKLFF. The V gene is TRBV27, the J gene TRBJ1-4; tentatively, D is TRBD1 (6 bases). Between the trimmed V and J ends, which lost 5 bases and 7 bases, there was a span of 17 bases. The CDR3 covers 15 residues. CDR1 and CDR2 from the germline V gene are MNHEY and SMNVEV (reference sequence).

The chain uses TRBV20-1 and TRBJ1-2; D might be TRBD1 (5 bases). Trimming shortened V by 0 bases and J by 4 bases, and 15 bases separated the two germline ends. Germline lookup yields CDR1 DFQATT and CDR2 SNEGSKA (reference sequence). CDR3 size: 15 residues. CDR3 nucleotide sequence: TGCAGTGCTAGAGATGCGTGGCAGGGCGGCTATGGCTACACCTTC. Translating it yields CSARDAWQGGYGYTF.

The chain carries TRBV7-2 and TRBJ1-5, with a possible D match to TRBD1 (5 bases). This CDR3 spans 14 amino acids. Trimming removed 3 bases at V and 4 bases at J, with 10 bases between. In germline, CDR1 is SGHTA, CDR2 FQGNSA. The CDR3 loop is CASSFDSRNQPQHF. CDR3 DNA sequence: TGTGCCAGCAGCTTCGACAGCAGAAATCAGCCCCAGCATTTT.

This clonotype was picked up a small number of times. This chain connects TRBV15 to TRBJ2-4, with 7 bases lining up with TRBD1. The J call is uncertain, as TRBJ2-5 better fits the DNA end. The CDR3 is 16 residues long. Germline V CDR1 and CDR2: LNHNV, YYDKDF (reference sequence). CDR3 amino acids: CATSRGMTGREETQYF. CDR3 sequence (DNA): TGTGCCACCAGCAGAGGGATGACAGGGAGAGAAGAGACCCAGTACTTC.

The V gene is TRBV3-1, the J gene TRBJ1-2; D uncertain. This CDR3 is built from 13 residues. CDR1 and CDR2 (germline): LGHDT, YNNKEL (reference sequence). The V and J ends lost 2 bases and 8 bases respectively, with 12 bases between them. This chain's CDR3 is CASSQTLFRGYTF. In nucleotides, the CDR3 is TGTGCCAGCAGCCAAACCCTATTCCGGGGCTACACCTTC.

This clonotype was counted between two and nine times. The chain carries TRBV25-1 and TRBJ1-2; the D gene is possibly TRBD1 (6 bases). Per germline, CDR1 MGHDK and CDR2 SYGVNS. The CDR3 runs 14 residues. The CDR3 spells CVLRGGSGAYGYTF. CDR3 DNA: TGTGTCCTCAGGGGAGGGTCGGGTGCCTATGGCTACACCTTC.

This chain uses TRBV6-1 with TRBJ2-7; 7 bases agree with TRBD2. The germline CDR1 and CDR2 sequences are MNHNS and SASEGT. This CDR3 contains 15 residues. V shed 0 bases and J 3 bases; nucleotides not matched to a gene: 5. The CDR3 reads CASSEARLAVYEQYF. In DNA, the CDR3 is TGTGCCAGCAGTGAAGCCAGGCTAGCGGTCTACGAGCAGTACTTC.

The chain is built from TRBV20-1 and TRBJ2-1, with 9 bases matching TRBD1. With V trimmed by 0 bases and J by 8 bases, 8 bases remained unmatched. The germline V gene encodes CDR1 DFQATT and CDR2 SNEGSKA (reference sequence). The CDR3 loop spans 15 amino acids. The CDR3 nucleotides are TGCAGTGCTAGAGATCCCGGACAGGGGCATCATGAGCAGTTCTTC. This translates into CSARDPGQGHHEQFF.

This chain's CDR3 is CASRRGAAYQETQYF. CDR3 nucleotides: TGTGCCAGCAGACGTGGGGCCGCCTACCAAGAGACCCAGTACTTC. The chain couples TRBV27 to TRBJ2-5; tentative D call: TRBD1 (5 bases). Germline V gives CDR1 MNHEY, CDR2 SMNVEV (reference sequence). V lost 6 bases and J 0 bases, leaving 14 bases between the germline ends. The CDR3 length is 15 residues.

This sequence joins TRBV11-1 and TRBJ2-4; possibly TRBD2 for D (5 bases). Near its end, the DNA agrees better with TRBJ2-5, so the J call may be wrong. Germline CDR1 reads SGHAT; CDR2 reads FQDESV (reference sequence). CDR3 length: 16 residues. The CDR3 DNA follows: TGTGCCAGCAGCTTACCTGATACTAGGGTTCAAGAGACCCAGTACTTC. Protein product: CASSLPDTRVQETQYF.

V gene TRBV20-1 combines with J gene TRBJ1-6; D remains ambiguous. Germline V gives CDR1 DFQATT, CDR2 SNEGSKA (reference sequence). The V end was cut by 6 bases, the J end by 12 bases, with 18 bases between. This CDR3 is built from 13 residues. The CDR3: CSASRTITLPLHF. In nucleotides, the CDR3 is TGCAGTGCGTCTCGGACCATAACATTACCCCTCCACTTT.

CDR3 sequence: CASSQGTAYNEKLFF. In DNA form, the CDR3 reads TGTGCCAGCAGCCAGGGTACGGCTTATAATGAAAAACTGTTTTTT. The chain couples TRBV3-1 to TRBJ1-4; unclear D gene. Germline V gene lookup returns CDR1 LGHDT and CDR2 YNNKEL (reference sequence). V shed 3 bases and J shed 4 bases, with 12 bases lying between them. The CDR3 is made up of 15 amino acids.

This rearrangement joins TRBV20-1 to TRBJ1-4, with D possibly matching TRBD1 (6 bases). The ends were cut back, 0 bases at V and 5 bases at J, with 10 bases in the middle. Germline assignment: CDR1 DFQATT and CDR2 SNEGSKA (reference sequence). The CDR3 covers 14 residues. The CDR3 loop is CSARDGGSNEKLFF. The CDR3 nucleotides read TGCAGTGCTAGAGATGGGGGCTCCAATGAAAAACTGTTTTTT.

This clonotype has just a few counts. CDR3 region: CSARETGGTLETQYF. CDR3 in DNA: TGCAGTGCTAGGGAAACAGGGGGGACTCTAGAGACCCAGTACTTC. The rearrangement links TRBV20-1 to TRBJ2-5; 8 positions match TRBD1. CDR3 length: 15 residues. Germline assignment: CDR1 DFQATT and CDR2 SNEGSKA (reference sequence). Losses at the gene ends were 3 bases for V and 4 bases for J; bases not matched to a gene: 10.

The V call is TRBV4-2, the J call TRBJ1-1; 10 bases map to TRBD1. Trimming took 0 bases from V and 10 from J; bases not matched to a gene: 5. This CDR3 comprises 14 residues. The germline gives CDR1 LGHNA, CDR2 YNFKEQ. CDR3 in amino acids: CASSQDGTGDTAFF. In DNA form, the CDR3 reads TGTGCCAGCAGCCAAGATGGGACAGGGGATACAGCTTTCTTT.

DNA for the CDR3: TGTGCCACCAGCAGAGACAGGGAGTTCTACGAGCAGTACTTC. Translation: CATSRDREFYEQYF. The V and J genes are TRBV15 and TRBJ2-7; D possibly uses TRBD1 or TRBD2 (5 bases each). CDR3 length: 14 amino acids. V dropped 0 bases and J dropped 3 bases, with 9 bases sitting between them. Germline CDR1 reads LNHNV; CDR2 reads YYDKDF (reference sequence).

The chain joins TRBV27 to TRBJ2-7, with D maybe TRBD2 (6 bases). V lost 2 bases, J lost 3 bases, and 20 bases lay in between. This CDR3 contains 17 residues. Germline loops: CDR1 MNHEY, CDR2 SMNVEV (reference sequence). DNA of the CDR3: TGTGCCAGCAGTTTACGGCCGGGACTCGAGGGCCTCTACGAGCAGTACTTC. This gives the protein CASSLRPGLEGLYEQYF.

This chain connects TRBV6-1 to TRBJ1-1; a weak D match, TRBD1 (6 bases). Germline lookup yields CDR1 MNHNS and CDR2 SASEGT. The CDR3 is 13 residues long. The V end was cut by 0 bases, the J end by 9 bases, with 11 bases between. The CDR3 coding sequence is TGTGCCAGCAGTGAAGCTGGGTGGGGGCAAGCTTTCTTT. Its protein is CASSEAGWGQAFF.

This clonotype has just one count. The J gene is TRBJ1-6, the V gene TRBV6-2 or TRBV6-3; tentatively, D is TRBD1 (6 bases). V shed 6 bases and J shed 7 bases, with 34 bases lying between them. Germline V gives CDR1 MNHEY, CDR2 SVGEGT. The CDR3 is 21 amino acids. The CDR3 loop is CASRHPGTNELLLLRNSPLHF. The DNA of the CDR3 is TGTGCCAGCAGACATCCCGGGACAAACGAACTTTTACTTCTAAGGAATTCACCCCTCCACTTT.

The CDR3 loop is CASSPLTYEQYF. DNA for the CDR3: TGTGCCAGCAGTCCCCTGACCTACGAGCAGTACTTC. The chain joins TRBV27 to TRBJ2-7; D gene unclear. Germline CDR1 reads MNHEY; CDR2 reads SMNVEV (reference sequence). V was trimmed by 5 bases and J by 2 bases, leaving 7 bases between them. The CDR3 contains 12 residues.

The chain carries TRBV20-1 and TRBJ2-1; D remains ambiguous. With 6 bases removed from V and 7 bases from J, the gap between germline ends came to 13 bases. Germline lookup yields CDR1 DFQATT and CDR2 SNEGSKA (reference sequence). The CDR3 length is 12 residues. The CDR3 spells CSARTSQNEQFF. The DNA for the CDR3 is TGCAGTGCGAGGACCAGCCAGAATGAGCAGTTCTTC.